This T cell receptor (beta chain) is drawn from a study of shared clonotypes between healthy human individuals. This CDR3 region has 17 residues. Germline V CDR1 and CDR2: SGDLS, YYNGEE. Trimming stripped 0 bases from V and 3 bases from J, with 13 bases between. Some clones are missing from TCRdb's copy, which holds only in-frame ones; the method was immunoSEQ multiplex PCR. The sample holds around 1,000,000 clones, approximately 75% seen once. The V and J genes are TRBV9 and TRBJ2-6; D unresolved. The origin of this receptor is a man aged 18 to 30 in good health. Some clones in this sample may be carry-over from other donors' samples. The sequencing sample was made of memory CD4+ T cells from PBMCs. This sample's subset: CD45RA-negative fraction. Written as DNA, the CDR3 is TGTGCCAGCAGCGTAGCAGTGGGGATAAATGGGGCCAACGTCCTGACTTTC. It is translated as CASSVAVGINGANVLTF.